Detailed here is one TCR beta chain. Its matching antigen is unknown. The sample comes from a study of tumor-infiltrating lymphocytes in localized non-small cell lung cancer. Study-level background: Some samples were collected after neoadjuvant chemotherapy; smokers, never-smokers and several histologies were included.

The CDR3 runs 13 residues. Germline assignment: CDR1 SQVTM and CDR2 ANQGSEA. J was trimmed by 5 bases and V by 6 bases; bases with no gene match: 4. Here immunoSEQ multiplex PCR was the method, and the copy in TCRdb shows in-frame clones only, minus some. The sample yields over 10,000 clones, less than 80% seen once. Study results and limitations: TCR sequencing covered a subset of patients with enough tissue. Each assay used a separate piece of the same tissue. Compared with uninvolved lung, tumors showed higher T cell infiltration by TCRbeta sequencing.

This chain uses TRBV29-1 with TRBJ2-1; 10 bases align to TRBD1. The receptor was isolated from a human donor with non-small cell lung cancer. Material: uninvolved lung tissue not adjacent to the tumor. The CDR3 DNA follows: TGCAGCGTCGAGGGACAGGGGAACAATGAGCAGTTCTTC. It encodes CSVEGQGNNEQFF.